These T cell receptor beta chains were read from a single sample in a study of blood T cell repertoires in COVID-19. TCRdb's copy holds only in-frame clones and misses some; the assay was immunoSEQ multiplex PCR. The data contain about 140,000 clones, under 90% of them seen just once; the ten biggest clones take up 5.5% to 8%. What was sequenced was peripheral blood. The source of these receptors is a human donor in a cohort sampled during active COVID-19. CDR3s include the opening cysteine and the closing phenylalanine or tryptophan. D genes are given only for firm matches. Some rows have no size entry. The others give once, few or many, or a class for an expanded clone.

clone_size j_call v_call d_call cdr3_aa cdr3_nt
NA TRBJ2-1 TRBV19 TRBD2 CASSILPSGGINNEQFF TGTGCCAGTAGTATCCTCCCTAGCGGGGGTATTAACAATGAGCAGTTCTTC
once TRBJ2-6 TRBV27 TRBD1 CASSPTGTRSGANVLTF TGTGCCAGCAGTCCGACAGGGACCCGGTCTGGGGCCAACGTCCTGACTTTC
NA TRBJ2-3 TRBV6-2/TRBV6-3 NA CASSYGGMGTDTQYF TGTGCCAGCAGTTACGGGGGGATGGGCACAGATACGCAGTATTTT
NA TRBJ1-1 TRBV19 TRBD1 CASTDRGNTEAFF TGTGCCAGTACTGACAGGGGAAACACTGAAGCTTTCTTT
NA TRBJ2-3 TRBV24-1 TRBD1 CATSDLGGADTDTQYF TGTGCCACCAGTGATTTAGGGGGCGCGGACACAGATACGCAGTATTTT
NA TRBJ2-7 TRBV12-3/TRBV12-4 TRBD1 CASARGLYEQYF TGTGCCAGCGCCAGGGGGCTCTACGAGCAGTACTTC
NA TRBJ2-7 TRBV7-2 NA CASSLGAPGSLYEQYF TGTGCCAGCAGCTTAGGGGCCCCAGGGTCTCTCTACGAGCAGTACTTC
NA TRBJ1-2 TRBV4-1 TRBD1 CASSHNTGTVNYGYTF TGCGCCAGCAGCCACAACACCGGGACAGTGAACTATGGCTACACCTTC
NA TRBJ1-2 TRBV29-1 TRBD1 CSVEPIEGQVYGYTF TGCAGCGTTGAGCCTATCGAGGGACAGGTCTATGGCTACACCTTC
NA TRBJ2-7 TRBV7-2 TRBD1 CASSPGTGRGYEQYF TGTGCCAGCAGCCCCGGGACAGGGAGAGGCTACGAGCAGTACTTC
NA TRBJ1-1 TRBV9 TRBD1 CASSRTGTEAFF TGTGCCAGCAGCCGGACAGGCACTGAAGCTTTCTTT
once TRBJ2-3 TRBV30 NA CAWSERAGGGTDTQYF TGTGCCTGGAGTGAGCGCGCCGGGGGAGGCACAGATACGCAGTATTTT
NA TRBJ2-2 TRBV7-2 NA CASSLAPGVDTGELFF TGTGCCAGCAGCTTAGCGCCAGGGGTGGACACCGGGGAGCTGTTTTTT
NA TRBJ2-1 TRBV4-2 TRBD2 CASSRGGGLVNEQFF TGTGCCAGCAGCCGGGGCGGGGGGCTAGTCAATGAGCAGTTCTTC